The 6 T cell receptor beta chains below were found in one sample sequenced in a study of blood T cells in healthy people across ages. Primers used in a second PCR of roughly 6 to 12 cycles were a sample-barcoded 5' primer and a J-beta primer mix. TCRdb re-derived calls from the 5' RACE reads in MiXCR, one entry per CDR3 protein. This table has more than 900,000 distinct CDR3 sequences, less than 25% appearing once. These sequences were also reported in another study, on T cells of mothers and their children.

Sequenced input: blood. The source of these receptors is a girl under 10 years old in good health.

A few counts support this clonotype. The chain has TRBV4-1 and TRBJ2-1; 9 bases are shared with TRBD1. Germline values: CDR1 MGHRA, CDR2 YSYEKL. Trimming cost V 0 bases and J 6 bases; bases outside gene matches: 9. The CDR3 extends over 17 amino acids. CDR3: CASSQDHTGGDFNEQFF. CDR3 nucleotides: TGCGCCAGCAGCCAAGATCATACAGGGGGCGATTTCAATGAGCAGTTCTTC.

Here the CDR3 reads CASSQGPGLLHEQYF. The CDR3, as DNA: TGTGCCAGCAGCCAAGGCCCCGGACTACTTCACGAGCAGTACTTC. V usage is TRBV14 and J usage is TRBJ2-5, with TRBD2 as a possible D gene (6 bases). TRBJ2-7 explains the end of the DNA better; the J call may be wrong. Germline CDR1 SGHDN, CDR2 FVKESK. This CDR3 contains 15 residues.

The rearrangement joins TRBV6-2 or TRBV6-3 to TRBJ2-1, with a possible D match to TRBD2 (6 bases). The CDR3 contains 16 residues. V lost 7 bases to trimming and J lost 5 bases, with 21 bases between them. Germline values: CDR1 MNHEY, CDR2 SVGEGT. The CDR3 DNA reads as TGTGCCAGCACCCTATCACCGGGACTTCTGCACAATGAGCAGTTCTTC. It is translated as CASTLSPGLLHNEQFF.

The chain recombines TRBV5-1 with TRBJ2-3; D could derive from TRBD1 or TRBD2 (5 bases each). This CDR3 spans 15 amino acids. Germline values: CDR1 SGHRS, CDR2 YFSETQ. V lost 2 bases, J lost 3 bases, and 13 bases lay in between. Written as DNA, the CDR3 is TGCGCCAGCAGCTTTCTGAGGGGTCAGACAGATACGCAGTATTTT. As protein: CASSFLRGQTDTQYF.

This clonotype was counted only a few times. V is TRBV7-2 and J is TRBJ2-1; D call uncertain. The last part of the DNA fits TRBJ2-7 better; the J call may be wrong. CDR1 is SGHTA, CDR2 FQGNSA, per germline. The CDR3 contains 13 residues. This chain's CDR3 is CASSLQEVYEQYF. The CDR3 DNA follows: TGTGCCAGCAGCTTACAGGAAGTTTACGAGCAGTACTTC.

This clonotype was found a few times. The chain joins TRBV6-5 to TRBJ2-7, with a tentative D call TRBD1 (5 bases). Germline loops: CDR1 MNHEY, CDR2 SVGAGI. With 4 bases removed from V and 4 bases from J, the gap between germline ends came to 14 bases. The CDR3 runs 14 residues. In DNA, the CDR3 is TGTGCCAGCAGTTCTGTGACAGCGAATTACGAGCAGTACTTC. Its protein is CASSSVTANYEQYF.